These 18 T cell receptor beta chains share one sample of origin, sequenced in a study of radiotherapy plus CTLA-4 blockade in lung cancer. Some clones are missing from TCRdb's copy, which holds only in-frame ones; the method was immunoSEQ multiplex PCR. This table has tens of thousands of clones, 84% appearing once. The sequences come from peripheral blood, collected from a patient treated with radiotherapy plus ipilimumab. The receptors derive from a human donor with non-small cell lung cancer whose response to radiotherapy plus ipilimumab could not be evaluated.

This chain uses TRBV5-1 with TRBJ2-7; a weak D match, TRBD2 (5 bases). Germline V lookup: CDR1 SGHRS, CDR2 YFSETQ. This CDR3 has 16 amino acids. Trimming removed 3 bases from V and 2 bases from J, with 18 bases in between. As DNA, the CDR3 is TGCGCCAGCAGCTCATTAACCGGGAATTCCGCCTACGAGCAGTACTTC. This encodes CASSSLTGNSAYEQYF. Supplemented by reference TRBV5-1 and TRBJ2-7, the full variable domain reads KAGVTQTPRYLIKTRGQQVTLSCSPISGHRSVSWYQQTPGQGLQFLFEYFSETQRNKGNFPGRFSGRQFSNSRSEMNVSTLELGDSALYLCASSSLTGNSAYEQYFGPGTRLTVT.

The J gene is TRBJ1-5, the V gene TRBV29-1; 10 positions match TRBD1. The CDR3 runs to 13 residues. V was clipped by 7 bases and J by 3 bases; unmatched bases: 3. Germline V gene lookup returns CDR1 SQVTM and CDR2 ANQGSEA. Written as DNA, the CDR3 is TGCAGCGCTGGGACAGGGGACAATCAGCCCCAGCATTTT. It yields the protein CSAGTGDNQPQHF.

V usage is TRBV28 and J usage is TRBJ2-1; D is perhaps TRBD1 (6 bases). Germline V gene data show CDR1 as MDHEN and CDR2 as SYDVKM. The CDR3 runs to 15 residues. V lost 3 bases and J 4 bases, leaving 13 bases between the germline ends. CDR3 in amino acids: CASSFPRDNYNEQFF. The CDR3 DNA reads TGTGCCAGCAGTTTCCCCCGGGACAATTACAATGAGCAGTTCTTC.

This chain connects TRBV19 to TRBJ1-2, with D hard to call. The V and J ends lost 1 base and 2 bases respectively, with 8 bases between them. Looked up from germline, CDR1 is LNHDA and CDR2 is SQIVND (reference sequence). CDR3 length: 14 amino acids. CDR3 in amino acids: CASSIAAGNYGYTF. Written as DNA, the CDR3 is TGTGCCAGTAGTATAGCGGCGGGAAACTATGGCTACACCTTC.

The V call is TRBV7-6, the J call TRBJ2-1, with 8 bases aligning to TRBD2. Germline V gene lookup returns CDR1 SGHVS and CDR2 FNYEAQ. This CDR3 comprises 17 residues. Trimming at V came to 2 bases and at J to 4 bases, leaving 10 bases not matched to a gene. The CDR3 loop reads CASSLTPGLEPYNEQFF. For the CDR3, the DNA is TGTGCCAGCAGCTTAACGCCGGGACTAGAACCTTACAATGAGCAGTTCTTC.

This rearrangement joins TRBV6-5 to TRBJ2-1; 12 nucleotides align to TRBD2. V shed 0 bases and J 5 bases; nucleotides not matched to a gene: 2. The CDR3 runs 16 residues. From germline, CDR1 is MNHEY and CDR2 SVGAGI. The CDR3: CASSYSGLAGHNEQFF. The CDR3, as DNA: TGTGCCAGCAGTTACTCAGGACTAGCGGGACACAATGAGCAGTTCTTC.

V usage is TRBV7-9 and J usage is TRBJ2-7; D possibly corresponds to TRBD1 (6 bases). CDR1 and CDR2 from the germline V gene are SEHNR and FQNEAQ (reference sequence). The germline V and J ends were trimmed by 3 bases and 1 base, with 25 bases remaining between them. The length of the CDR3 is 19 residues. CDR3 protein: CASSFSVYGNRERSYEQYF. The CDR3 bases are TGTGCCAGCAGCTTTAGTGTGTACGGGAACAGGGAAAGATCCTACGAGCAGTACTTC. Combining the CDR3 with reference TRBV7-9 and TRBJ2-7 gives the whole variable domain DTGVSQNPRHKITKRGQNVTFRCDPISEHNRLYWYRQTLGQGPEFLTYFQNEAQLEKSRLLSDRFSAERPKGSFSTLEIQRTEQGDSAMYLCASSFSVYGNRERSYEQYFGPGTRLTVT.

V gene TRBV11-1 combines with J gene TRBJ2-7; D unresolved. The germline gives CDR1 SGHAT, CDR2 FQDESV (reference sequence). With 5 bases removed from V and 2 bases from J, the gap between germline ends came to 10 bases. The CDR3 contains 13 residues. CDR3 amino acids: CASSPMETYEQYF. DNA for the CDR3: TGTGCCAGCAGCCCTATGGAGACCTACGAGCAGTACTTC.

CDR3 sequence (DNA): TGTGCCAGCAGCGGCAAGATGAACACTGAAGCTTTCTTT. Translated, it gives CASSGKMNTEAFF. This sequence joins TRBV11-2 and TRBJ1-1, with D unresolved. CDR3 length: 13 amino acids. CDR1 and CDR2 from the germline V gene are SGHAT and FQNNGV. The V gene lost 5 bases and the J gene lost 0 bases, with 7 bases spanning the gap.

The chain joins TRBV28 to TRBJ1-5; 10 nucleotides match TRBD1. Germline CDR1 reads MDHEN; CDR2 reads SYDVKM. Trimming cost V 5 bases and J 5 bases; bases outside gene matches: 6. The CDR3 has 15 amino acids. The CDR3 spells CASSRRQGADQPQHF. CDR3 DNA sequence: TGTGCCAGCAGTCGAAGACAGGGGGCTGATCAGCCCCAGCATTTT.

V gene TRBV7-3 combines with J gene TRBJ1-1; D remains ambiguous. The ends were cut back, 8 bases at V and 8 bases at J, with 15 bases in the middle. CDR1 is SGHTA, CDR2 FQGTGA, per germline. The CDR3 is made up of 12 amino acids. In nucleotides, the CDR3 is TGTGCCAGCGGCGAATACGGCGGGGAAGCTTTCTTT. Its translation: CASGEYGGEAFF.

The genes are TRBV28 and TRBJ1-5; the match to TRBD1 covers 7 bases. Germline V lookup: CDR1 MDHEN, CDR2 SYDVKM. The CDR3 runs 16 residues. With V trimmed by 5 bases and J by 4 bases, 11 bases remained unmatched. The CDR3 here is CASSMRGAGGNQPQHF. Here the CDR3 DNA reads TGTGCCAGCAGTATGAGGGGGGCAGGGGGGAATCAGCCCCAGCATTTT.

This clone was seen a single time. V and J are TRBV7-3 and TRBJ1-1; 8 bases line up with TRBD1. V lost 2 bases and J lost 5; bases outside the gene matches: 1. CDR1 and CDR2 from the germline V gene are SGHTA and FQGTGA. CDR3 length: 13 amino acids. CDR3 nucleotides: TGTGCCAGCAGCTTACAGGGGGCGACTGAAGCTTTCTTT. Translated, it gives CASSLQGATEAFF.

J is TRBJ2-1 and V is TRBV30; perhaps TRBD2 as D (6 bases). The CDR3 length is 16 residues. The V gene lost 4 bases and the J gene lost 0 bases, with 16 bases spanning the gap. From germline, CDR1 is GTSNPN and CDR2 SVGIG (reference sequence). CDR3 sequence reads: CAWIPPGSGSYNEQFF. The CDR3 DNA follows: TGTGCCTGGATCCCCCCCGGGAGTGGCTCCTACAATGAGCAGTTCTTC.

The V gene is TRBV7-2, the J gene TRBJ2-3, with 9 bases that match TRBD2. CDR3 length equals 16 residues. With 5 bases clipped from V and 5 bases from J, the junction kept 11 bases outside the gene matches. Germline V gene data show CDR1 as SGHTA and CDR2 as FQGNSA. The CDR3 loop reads CASSHALAGWGDTQYF. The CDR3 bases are TGTGCCAGCAGCCATGCCCTAGCGGGGTGGGGAGATACGCAGTATTTT.

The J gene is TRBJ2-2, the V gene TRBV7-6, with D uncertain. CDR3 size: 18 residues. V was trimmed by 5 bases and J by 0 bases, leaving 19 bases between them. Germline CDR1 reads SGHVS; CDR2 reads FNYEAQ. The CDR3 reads CASSPAPNSRPNTGELFF. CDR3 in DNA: TGTGCCAGCAGCCCGGCCCCAAACAGCAGGCCGAACACCGGGGAGCTGTTTTTT.

This chain's CDR3 is CAWSPGQDQQYF. The CDR3 coding sequence is TGTGCCTGGAGTCCGGGACAAGATCAGCAGTACTTC. The chain has TRBV30 and TRBJ2-7, with a weak D call TRBD1 (6 bases). This CDR3 contains 12 residues. The V end lost 2 bases, the J end lost 8 bases, and 13 bases lay between the germline ends. The germline V gene has CDR1 GTSNPN and CDR2 SVGIG (reference sequence).

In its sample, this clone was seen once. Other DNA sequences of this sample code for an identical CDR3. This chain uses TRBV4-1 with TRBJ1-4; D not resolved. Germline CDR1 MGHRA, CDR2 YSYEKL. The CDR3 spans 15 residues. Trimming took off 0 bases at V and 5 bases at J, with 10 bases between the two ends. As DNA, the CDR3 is TGCGCCAGCAGCCAAGAGCCGGGGTCGAATGAAAAACTGTTTTTT. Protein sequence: CASSQEPGSNEKLFF.